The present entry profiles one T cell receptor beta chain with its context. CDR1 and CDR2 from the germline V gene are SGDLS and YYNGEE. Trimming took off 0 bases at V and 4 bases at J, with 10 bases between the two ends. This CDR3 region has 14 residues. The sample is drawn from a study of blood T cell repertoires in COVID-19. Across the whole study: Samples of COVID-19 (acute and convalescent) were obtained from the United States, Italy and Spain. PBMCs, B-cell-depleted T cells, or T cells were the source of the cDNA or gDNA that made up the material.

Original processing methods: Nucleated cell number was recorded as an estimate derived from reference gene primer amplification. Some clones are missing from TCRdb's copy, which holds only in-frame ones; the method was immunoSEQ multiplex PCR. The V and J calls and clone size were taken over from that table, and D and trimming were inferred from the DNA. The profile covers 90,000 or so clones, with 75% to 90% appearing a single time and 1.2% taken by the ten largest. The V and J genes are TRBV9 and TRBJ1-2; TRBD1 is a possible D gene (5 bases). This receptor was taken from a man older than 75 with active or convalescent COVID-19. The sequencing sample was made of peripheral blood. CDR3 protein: CASSVEGAPYGYTF. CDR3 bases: TGTGCCAGCAGCGTAGAAGGGGCTCCCTATGGCTACACCTTC. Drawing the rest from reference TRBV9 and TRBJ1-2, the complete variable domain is DSGVTQTPKHLITATGQRVTLRCSPRSGDLSVYWYQQSLDQGLQFLIQYYNGEERAKGNILERFSAQQFPDLHSELNLSSLELGDSALYFCASSVEGAPYGYTFGSGTRLTVV.